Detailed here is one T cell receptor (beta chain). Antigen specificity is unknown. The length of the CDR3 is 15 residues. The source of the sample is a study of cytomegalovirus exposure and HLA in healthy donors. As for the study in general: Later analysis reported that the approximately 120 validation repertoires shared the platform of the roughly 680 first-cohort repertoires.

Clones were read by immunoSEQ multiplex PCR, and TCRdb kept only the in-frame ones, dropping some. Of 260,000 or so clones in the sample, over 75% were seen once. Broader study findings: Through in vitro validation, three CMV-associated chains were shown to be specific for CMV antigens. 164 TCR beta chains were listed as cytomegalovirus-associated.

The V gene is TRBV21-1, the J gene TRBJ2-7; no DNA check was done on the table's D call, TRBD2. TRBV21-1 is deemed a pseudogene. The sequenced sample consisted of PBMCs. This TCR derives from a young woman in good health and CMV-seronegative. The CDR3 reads CAVAGRDKLLYEQYF. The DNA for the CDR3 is TGTGCCGTAGCGGGGCGGGATAAACTACTGTACGAGCAGTACTTC.